Included here is one T cell receptor beta chain sequence, with context. Its specificity is unknown. The record originates from a study of shared clonotypes between healthy human individuals. General study findings and limits: Only blood was sampled, and tissue TCR repertoires likely differ from blood ones. The study's rarefaction showed incomplete sorted-subset sequencing despite large depth.

The repertoire was sequenced with immunoSEQ multiplex PCR; TCRdb's copy has only in-frame clones and lacks some. The sample lists around 88,000 clones, roughly two thirds seen once, with about 45% in the top ten. The V and J ends lost 2 bases and 6 bases respectively, with 16 bases between them. The CDR3 has 15 residues. Germline assignment: CDR1 MDHEN and CDR2 SYDVKM. V usage is TRBV28 and J usage is TRBJ1-1; D may be TRBD1 (6 bases). Material: memory CD8+ T cells sorted from blood. Subset: CD45RO+ cells pooled with CCR7-negative TemRA cells. This TCR came from a man younger than 45 in good health. CDR3 DNA sequence: TGTGCCAGCAGTTTAACAGGGTCGGGATCTCCTGAAGCTTTCTTT. Protein sequence: CASSLTGSGSPEAFF.